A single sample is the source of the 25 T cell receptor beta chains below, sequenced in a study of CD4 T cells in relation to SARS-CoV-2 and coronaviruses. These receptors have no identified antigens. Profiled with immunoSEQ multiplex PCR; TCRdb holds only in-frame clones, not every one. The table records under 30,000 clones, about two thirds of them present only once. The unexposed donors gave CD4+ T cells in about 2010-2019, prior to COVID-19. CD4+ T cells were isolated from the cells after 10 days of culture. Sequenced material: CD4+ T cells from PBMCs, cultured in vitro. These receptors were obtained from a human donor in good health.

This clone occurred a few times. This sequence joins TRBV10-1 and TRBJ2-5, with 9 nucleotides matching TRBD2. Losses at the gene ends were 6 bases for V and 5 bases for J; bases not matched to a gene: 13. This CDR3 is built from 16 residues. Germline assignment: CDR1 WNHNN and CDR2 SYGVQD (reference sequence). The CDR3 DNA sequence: TGCGCCAGCAGCGCCGCGGGGCTAGCGGGGAGGGAGACCCAGTACTTC. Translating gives CASSAAGLAGRETQYF.

This CDR3 reads CASSLAGADTQYF. The DNA of the CDR3 is TGTGCCAGCAGCTTAGCTGGCGCAGATACGCAGTATTTT. The chain has TRBV11-3 and TRBJ2-3; D unclear. The CDR3 length is 13 residues. Deletions cut 1 base from V and 4 bases from J, with 6 bases between. The germline gives CDR1 SGHNT, CDR2 YENEEA.

DNA for the CDR3: TGTGCCAGCAGCATAGCGGGAGGGCGGTCCGATGAGCAGTTCTTC. It is translated as CASSIAGGRSDEQFF. The chain is built from TRBV9 and TRBJ2-1, with 11 bases aligning to TRBD2. Trimming at V came to 4 bases and at J to 8 bases, leaving 8 bases not matched to a gene. Germline V gene lookup returns CDR1 SGDLS and CDR2 YYNGEE. The CDR3 is 15 amino acids.

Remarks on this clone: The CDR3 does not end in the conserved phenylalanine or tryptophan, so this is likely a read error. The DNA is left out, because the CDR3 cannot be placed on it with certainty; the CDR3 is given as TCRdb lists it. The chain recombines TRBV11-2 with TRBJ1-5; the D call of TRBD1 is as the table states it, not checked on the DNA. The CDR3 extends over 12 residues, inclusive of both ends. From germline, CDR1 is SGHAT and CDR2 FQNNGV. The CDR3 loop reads CASSFDRDRGLI.

In DNA form, the CDR3 reads TGTGCCAGCAGCGCCACTAGCGGGAGCATTGAGACCCAGTACTTC. This sequence encodes CASSATSGSIETQYF. This chain links TRBV9 with TRBJ2-5; 11 bases agree with TRBD2. V trimming: 3 bases; J trimming: 5 bases; junction bases outside the gene matches: 6. The CDR3 contains 15 residues. The germline V gene has CDR1 SGDLS and CDR2 YYNGEE.

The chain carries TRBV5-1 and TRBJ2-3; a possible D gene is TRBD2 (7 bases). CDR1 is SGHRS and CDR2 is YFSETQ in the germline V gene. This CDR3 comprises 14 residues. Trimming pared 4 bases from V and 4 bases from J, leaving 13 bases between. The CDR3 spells CASSELGGADTQYF. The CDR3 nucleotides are TGCGCCAGCAGCGAACTAGGGGGGGCAGATACGCAGTATTTT.

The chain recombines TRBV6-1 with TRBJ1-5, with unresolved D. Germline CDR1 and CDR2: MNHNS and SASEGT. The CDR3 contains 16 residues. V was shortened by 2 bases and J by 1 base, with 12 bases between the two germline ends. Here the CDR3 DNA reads TGTGCCAGCAGTGAACTTCCGCCCGGCAGCAATCAGCCCCAGCATTTT. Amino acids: CASSELPPGSNQPQHF.

CDR3 protein: CASSDRQVGLDTQYF. The CDR3 region has the DNA TGTGCCAGCAGCGACCGACAGGTCGGATTAGATACGCAGTATTTT. V is TRBV6-2 or TRBV6-3 and J is TRBJ2-3, with D maybe TRBD1 (6 bases). V gave up 6 bases and J gave up 5 bases, with 18 bases separating them. The CDR3 has 15 residues. Germline V gene lookup returns CDR1 MNHEY and CDR2 SVGEGT.

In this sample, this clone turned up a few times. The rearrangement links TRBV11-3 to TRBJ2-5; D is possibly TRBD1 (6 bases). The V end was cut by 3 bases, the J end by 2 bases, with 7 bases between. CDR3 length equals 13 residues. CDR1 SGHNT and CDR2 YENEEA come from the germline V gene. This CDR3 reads CASSFQGQETQYF. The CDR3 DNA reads TGTGCCAGCAGCTTCCAGGGGCAAGAGACCCAGTACTTC.

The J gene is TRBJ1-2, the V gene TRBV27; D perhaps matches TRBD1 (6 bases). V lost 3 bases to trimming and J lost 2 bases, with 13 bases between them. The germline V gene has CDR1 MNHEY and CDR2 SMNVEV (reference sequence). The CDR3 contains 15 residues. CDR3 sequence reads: CASSLVGQHNYGYTF. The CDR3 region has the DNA TGTGCCAGCAGTTTGGTCGGACAGCACAACTATGGCTACACCTTC.

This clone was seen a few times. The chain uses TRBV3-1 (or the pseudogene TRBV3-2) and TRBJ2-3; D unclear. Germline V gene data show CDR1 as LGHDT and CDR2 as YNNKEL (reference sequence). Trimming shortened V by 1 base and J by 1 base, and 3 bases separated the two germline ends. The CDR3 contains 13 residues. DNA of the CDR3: TGTGCCAGCAGCCAAGCCCGCACAGATACGCAGTATTTT. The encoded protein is CASSQARTDTQYF.

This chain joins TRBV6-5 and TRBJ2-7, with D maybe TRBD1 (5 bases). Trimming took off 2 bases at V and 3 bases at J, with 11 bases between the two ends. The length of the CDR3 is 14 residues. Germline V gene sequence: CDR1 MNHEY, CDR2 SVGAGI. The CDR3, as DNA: TGTGCCAGCAGTTACAAGGGTAGGGGCTACGAGCAGTACTTC. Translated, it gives CASSYKGRGYEQYF.

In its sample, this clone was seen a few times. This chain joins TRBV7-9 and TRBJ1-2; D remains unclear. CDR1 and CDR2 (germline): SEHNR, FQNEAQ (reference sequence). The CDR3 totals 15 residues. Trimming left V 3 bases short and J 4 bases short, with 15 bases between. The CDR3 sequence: CASSFQLSYSYGYTF. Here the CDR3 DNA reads TGTGCCAGCAGCTTTCAGCTCTCCTATTCCTATGGCTACACCTTC.

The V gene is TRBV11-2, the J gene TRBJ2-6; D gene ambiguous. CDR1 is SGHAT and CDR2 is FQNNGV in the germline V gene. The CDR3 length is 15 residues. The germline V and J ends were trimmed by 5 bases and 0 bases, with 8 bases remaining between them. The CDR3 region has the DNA TGTGCCAGCAGCCTCGACACCTCTGGGGCCAACGTCCTGACTTTC. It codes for CASSLDTSGANVLTF.

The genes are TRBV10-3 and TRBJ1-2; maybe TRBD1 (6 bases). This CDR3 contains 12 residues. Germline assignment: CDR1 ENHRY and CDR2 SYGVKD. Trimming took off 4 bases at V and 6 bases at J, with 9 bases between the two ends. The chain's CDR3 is CAISGSGDGYTF. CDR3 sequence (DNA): TGTGCCATCAGTGGGTCAGGGGATGGCTACACCTTC.

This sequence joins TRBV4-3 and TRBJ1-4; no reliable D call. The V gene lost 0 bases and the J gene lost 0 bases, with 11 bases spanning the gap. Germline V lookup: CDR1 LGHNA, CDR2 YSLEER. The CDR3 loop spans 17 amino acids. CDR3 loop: CASSQEGWRATNEKLFF. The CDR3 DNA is TGCGCCAGCAGCCAAGAAGGTTGGCGGGCAACTAATGAAAAACTGTTTTTT.

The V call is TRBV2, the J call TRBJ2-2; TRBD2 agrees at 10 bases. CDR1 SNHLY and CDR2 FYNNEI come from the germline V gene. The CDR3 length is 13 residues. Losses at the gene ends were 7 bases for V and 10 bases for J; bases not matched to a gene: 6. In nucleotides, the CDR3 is TGTGCCAGCAAAAGCGGGAGGGCCGCGGAGCTGTTTTTT. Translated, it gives CASKSGRAAELFF. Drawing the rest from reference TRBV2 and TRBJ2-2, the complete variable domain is EPEVTQTPSHQVTQMGQEVILRCVPISNHLYFYWYRQILGQKVEFLVSFYNNEISEKSEIFDDQFSVERPDGSNFTLKIRSTKLEDSAMYFCASKSGRAAELFFGEGSRLTVL.

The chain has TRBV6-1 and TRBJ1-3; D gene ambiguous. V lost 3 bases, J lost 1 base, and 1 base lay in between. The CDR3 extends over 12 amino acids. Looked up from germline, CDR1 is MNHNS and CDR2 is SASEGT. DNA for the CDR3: TGTGCCAGCAGTGATTCTGGAAACACCATATATTTT. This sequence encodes CASSDSGNTIYF.

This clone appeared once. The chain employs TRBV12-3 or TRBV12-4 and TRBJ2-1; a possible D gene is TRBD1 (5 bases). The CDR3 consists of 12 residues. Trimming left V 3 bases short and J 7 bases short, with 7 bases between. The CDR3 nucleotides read TGTGCCAGCAGTTTGGGGCGGAATGAGCAGTTCTTC. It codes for CASSLGRNEQFF.

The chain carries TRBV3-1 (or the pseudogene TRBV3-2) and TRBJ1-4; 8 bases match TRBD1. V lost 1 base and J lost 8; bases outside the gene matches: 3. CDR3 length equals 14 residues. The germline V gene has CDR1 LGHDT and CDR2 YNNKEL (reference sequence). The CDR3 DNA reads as TGTGCCAGCAGCCAAGGGACAGGGCAAGAAAAACTGTTTTTT. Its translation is CASSQGTGQEKLFF.

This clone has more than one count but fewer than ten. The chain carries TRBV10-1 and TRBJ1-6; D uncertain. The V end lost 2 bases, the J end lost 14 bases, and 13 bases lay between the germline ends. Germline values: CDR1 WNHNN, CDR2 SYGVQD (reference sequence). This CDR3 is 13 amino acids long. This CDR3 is CASSEGLNSALHF. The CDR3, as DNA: TGCGCCAGCAGTGAGGGGCTTAATTCGGCCCTCCACTTT.

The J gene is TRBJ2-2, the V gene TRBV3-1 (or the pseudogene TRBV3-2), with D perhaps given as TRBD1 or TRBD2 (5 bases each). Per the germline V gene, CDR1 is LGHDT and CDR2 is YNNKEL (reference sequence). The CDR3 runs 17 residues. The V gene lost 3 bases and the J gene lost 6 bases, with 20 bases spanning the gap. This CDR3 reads CASSHLTGVLQAGELFF. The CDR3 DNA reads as TGTGCCAGCAGCCATTTGACCGGGGTGCTACAGGCCGGGGAGCTGTTTTTT.

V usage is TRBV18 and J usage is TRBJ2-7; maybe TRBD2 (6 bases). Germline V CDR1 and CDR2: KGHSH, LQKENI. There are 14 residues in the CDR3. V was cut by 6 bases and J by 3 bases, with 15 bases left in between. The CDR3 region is CASSPGGGRYEQYF. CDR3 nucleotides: TGTGCCAGCTCCCCTGGGGGAGGCCGCTACGAGCAGTACTTC. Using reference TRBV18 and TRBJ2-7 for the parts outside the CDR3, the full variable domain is NAGVMQNPRHLVRRRGQEARLRCSPMKGHSHVYWYRQLPEEGLKFMVYLQKENIIDESGMPKERFSAEFPKEGPSILRIQQVVRGDSAAYFCASSPGGGRYEQYFGPGTRLTVT.

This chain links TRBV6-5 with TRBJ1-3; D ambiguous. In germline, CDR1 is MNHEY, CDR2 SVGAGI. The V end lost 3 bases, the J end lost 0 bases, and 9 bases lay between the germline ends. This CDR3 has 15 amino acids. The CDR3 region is CASSYDSSSGNTIYF. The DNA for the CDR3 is TGTGCCAGCAGTTATGACTCGAGCTCTGGAAACACCATATATTTT.

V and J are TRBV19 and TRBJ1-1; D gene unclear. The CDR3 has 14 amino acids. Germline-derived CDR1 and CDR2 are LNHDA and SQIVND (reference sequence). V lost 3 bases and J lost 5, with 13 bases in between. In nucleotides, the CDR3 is TGTGCCAGTAGTATGCCAGCCCTTGTGACTGAAGCTTTCTTT. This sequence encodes CASSMPALVTEAFF.